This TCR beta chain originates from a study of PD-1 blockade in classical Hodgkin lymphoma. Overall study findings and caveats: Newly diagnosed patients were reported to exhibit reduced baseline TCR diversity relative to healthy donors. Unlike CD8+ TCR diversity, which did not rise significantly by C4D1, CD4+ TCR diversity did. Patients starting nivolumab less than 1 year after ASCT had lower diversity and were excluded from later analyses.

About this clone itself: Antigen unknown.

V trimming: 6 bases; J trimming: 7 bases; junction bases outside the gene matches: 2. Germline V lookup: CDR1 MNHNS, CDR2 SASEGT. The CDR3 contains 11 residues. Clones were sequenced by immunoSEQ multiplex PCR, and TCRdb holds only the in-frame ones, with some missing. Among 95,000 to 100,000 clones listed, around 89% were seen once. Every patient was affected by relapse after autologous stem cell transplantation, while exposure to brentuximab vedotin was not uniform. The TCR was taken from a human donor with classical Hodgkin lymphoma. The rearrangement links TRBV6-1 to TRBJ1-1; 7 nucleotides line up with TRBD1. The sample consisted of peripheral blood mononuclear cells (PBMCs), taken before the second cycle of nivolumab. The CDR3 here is CASSRGNEAFF. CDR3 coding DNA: TGTGCCAGCAGCAGGGGGAATGAAGCTTTCTTT.